A single sample gave rise to the 7 T cell receptor beta chains below, sequenced in a study of blood T cell repertoires in COVID-19 (dated by TCRdb to between 2020 and 2021). The library relied on the immunoSEQ multiplex PCR assay. TCRdb obtained this table from immuneACCESS and retained in-frame rearrangements with V and J assigned. These tables miss some clones; where compared with another copy, unresolved V genes account for less than half of the shortfall, and the remainder is unexplained. Here the sample has around 180,000 clones; 65% to 90% occur a single time. Over 1.5% of the sample lies in the top ten. The sequencing input was peripheral blood. The receptors stem from a human donor in a cohort sampled during active COVID-19.

This chain joins TRBV11-2 and TRBJ2-6; D remains ambiguous. V was cut by 2 bases and J by 0 bases, with 8 bases left in between. This CDR3 comprises 16 residues. Germline CDR1 is SGHAT and CDR2 is FQNNGV. This CDR3 is CASSLHRSSGANVLTF. CDR3 nucleotide sequence: TGTGCCAGCAGCTTACATCGGAGCTCTGGGGCCAACGTCCTGACTTTC.

The V gene is TRBV18, the J gene TRBJ2-7; TRBD1 matches 11 bases. Germline trimming cut 4 bases from V and 3 bases from J; bases unmatched to any gene: 5. Germline assignment: CDR1 KGHSH and CDR2 LQKENI. The CDR3 is 15 amino acids. This chain's CDR3 is CASSLGTGGNYEQYF. The CDR3 DNA follows: TGTGCCAGCTCACTCGGGACAGGGGGAAACTACGAGCAGTACTTC.

The rearrangement links TRBV4-1 to TRBJ2-2, with 8 bases matching TRBD1. V was pared by 0 bases and J by 3 bases, with 0 bases of the junction left unmatched. Germline CDR1 reads MGHRA; CDR2 reads YSYEKL. This CDR3 contains 15 residues. The DNA for the CDR3 is TGCGCCAGCAGCCAAGAGACAGGGGACACCGGGGAGCTGTTTTTT. Translation gives CASSQETGDTGELFF.

V is TRBV7-6 and J is TRBJ2-1; 9 bases line up with TRBD2. The V gene end was trimmed by 8 bases and the J gene end by 8 bases; junction bases not matched to a gene: 7. The germline gives CDR1 SGHVS, CDR2 FNYEAQ. The CDR3 is made up of 13 amino acids. CDR3 coding DNA: TGTGCCAGCGCGGGGCTAGCGGGGTATGAGCAGTTCTTC. Residues: CASAGLAGYEQFF.

The chain uses TRBV7-6 and TRBJ2-3; 8 bases map to TRBD2. Trimming at V came to 1 base and at J to 1 base, leaving 4 bases not matched to a gene. The CDR3 runs to 16 residues. The germline gives CDR1 SGHVS, CDR2 FNYEAQ. CDR3 residues: CASSLGRGGRTDTQYF. CDR3 coding DNA: TGTGCCAGCAGCTTAGGTCGGGGGGGCCGCACAGATACGCAGTATTTT.

V usage is TRBV27 and J usage is TRBJ2-1; TRBD2 matches 9 bases. Trimming at V came to 2 bases and at J to 4 bases, leaving 9 bases not matched to a gene. Germline V gene data show CDR1 as MNHEY and CDR2 as SMNVEV (reference sequence). The CDR3 is 17 residues long. The CDR3 coding sequence is TGTGCCAGCAGTTTAATCAGTAGCGGGGGCCTTTACAATGAGCAGTTCTTC. This translates into CASSLISSGGLYNEQFF.

This clone has a handful of counts. The gene calls are TRBV27 and TRBJ2-7; D is uncertain. Germline CDR1 and CDR2: MNHEY and SMNVEV (reference sequence). V dropped 2 bases and J dropped 3 bases, with 8 bases sitting between them. The CDR3 runs to 13 residues. CDR3 nucleotide sequence: TGTGCCAGCAGTTTAGAGTTAGACTACGAGCAGTACTTC. It encodes CASSLELDYEQYF.